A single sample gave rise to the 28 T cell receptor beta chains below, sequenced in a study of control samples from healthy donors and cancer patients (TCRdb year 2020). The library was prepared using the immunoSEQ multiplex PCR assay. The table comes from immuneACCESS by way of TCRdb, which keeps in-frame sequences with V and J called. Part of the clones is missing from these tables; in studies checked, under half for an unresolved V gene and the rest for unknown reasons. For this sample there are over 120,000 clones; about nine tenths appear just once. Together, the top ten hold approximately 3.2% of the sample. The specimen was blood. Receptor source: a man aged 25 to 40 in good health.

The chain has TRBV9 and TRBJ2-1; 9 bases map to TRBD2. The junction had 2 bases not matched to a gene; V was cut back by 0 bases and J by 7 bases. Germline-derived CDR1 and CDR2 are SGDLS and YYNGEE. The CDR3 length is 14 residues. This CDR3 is CASSVEAGGNEQFF. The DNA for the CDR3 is TGTGCCAGCAGCGTAGAAGCGGGGGGAAATGAGCAGTTCTTC. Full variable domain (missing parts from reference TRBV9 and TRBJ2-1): DSGVTQTPKHLITATGQRVTLRCSPRSGDLSVYWYQQSLDQGLQFLIQYYNGEERAKGNILERFSAQQFPDLHSELNLSSLELGDSALYFCASSVEAGGNEQFFGPGTRLTVL.

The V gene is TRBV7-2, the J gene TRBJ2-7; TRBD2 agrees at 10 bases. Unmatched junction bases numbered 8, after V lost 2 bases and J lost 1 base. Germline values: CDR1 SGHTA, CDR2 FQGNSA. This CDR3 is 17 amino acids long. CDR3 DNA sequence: TGTGCCAGCAGCTTAAATTTACTAGCGGGGCCGTCCTACGAGCAGTACTTC. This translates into CASSLNLLAGPSYEQYF.

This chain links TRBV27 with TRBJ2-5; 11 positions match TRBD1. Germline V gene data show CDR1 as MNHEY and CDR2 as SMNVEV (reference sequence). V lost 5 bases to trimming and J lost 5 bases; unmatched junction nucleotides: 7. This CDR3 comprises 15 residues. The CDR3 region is CASSADRGRGETQYF. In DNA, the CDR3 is TGTGCCAGCAGTGCGGACAGGGGGCGCGGGGAGACCCAGTACTTC.

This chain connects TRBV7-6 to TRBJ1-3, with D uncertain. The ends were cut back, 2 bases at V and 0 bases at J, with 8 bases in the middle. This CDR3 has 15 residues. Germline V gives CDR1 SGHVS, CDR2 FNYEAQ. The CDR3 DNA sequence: TGTGCCAGCAGCTTATATGCAGCCTCTGGAAACACCATATATTTT. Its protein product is CASSLYAASGNTIYF.

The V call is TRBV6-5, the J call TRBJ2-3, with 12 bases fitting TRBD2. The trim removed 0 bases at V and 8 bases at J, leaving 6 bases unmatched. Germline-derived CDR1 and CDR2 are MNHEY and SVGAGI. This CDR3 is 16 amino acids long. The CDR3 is CASSYSGLAGGRTQYF. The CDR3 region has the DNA TGTGCCAGCAGTTACTCGGGTCTAGCGGGGGGGCGTACGCAGTATTTT.

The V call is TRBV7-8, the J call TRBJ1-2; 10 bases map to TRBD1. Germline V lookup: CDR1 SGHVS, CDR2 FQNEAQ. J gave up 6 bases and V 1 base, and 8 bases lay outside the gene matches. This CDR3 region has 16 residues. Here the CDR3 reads CASSLGPGQGSHGYTF. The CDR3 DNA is TGTGCCAGCAGCTTAGGCCCGGGACAGGGGAGCCATGGCTACACCTTC.

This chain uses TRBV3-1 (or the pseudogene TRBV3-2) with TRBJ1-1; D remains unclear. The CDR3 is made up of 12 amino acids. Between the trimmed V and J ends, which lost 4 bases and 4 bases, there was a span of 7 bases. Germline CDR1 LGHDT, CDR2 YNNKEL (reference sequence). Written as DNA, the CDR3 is TGTGCCAGCAGCCTCCGGGGCACTGAAGCTTTCTTT. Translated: CASSLRGTEAFF.

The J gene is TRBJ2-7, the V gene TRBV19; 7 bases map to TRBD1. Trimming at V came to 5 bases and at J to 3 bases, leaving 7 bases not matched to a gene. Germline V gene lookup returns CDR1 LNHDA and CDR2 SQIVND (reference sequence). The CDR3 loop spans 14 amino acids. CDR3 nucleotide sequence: TGTGCCAGTAGTCCCCCACAGGGGTTCTACGAGCAGTACTTC. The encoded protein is CASSPPQGFYEQYF.

Here the CDR3 reads CASRSQKSGGISEQFF. Here the CDR3 DNA reads TGTGCCAGCAGGAGTCAAAAGAGCGGGGGGATCAGTGAGCAGTTCTTC. This chain links TRBV6-6 with TRBJ2-1, with 9 bases fitting TRBD2. Germline V gene lookup returns CDR1 MNHNY and CDR2 SVGAGI (reference sequence). V gave up 6 bases and J gave up 9 bases; unmatched junction bases: 15. The CDR3 is 16 residues long.

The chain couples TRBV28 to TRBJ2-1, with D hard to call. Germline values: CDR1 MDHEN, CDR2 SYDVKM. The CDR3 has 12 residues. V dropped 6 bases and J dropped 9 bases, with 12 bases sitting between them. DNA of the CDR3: TGTGCCAGCAGCCCGTTCCCGGGTGAGCAGTTCTTC. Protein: CASSPFPGEQFF. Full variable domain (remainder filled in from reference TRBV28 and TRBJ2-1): DVKVTQSSRYLVKRTGEKVFLECVQDMDHENMFWYRQDPGLGLRLIYFSYDVKMKEKGDIPEGYSVSREKKERFSLILESASTNQTSMYLCASSPFPGEQFFGPGTRLTVL.

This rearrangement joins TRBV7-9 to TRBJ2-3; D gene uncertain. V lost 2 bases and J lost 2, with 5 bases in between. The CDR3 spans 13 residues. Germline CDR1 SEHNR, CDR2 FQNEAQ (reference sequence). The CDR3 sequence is CASSLPDTDTQYF. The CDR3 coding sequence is TGTGCCAGCAGCTTACCAGACACAGATACGCAGTATTTT.

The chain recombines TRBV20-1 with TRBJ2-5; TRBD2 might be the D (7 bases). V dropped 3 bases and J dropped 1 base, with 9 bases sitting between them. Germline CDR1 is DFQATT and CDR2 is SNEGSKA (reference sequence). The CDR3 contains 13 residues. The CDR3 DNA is TGCAGTGCTAGTAGGGGGGGCCAAGAGACCCAGTACTTC. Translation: CSASRGGQETQYF.

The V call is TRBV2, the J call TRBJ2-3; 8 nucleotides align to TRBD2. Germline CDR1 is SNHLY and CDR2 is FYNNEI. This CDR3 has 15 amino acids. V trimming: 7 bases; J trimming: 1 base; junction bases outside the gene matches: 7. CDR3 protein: CASKLLAGGTDTQYF. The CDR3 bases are TGTGCCAGCAAATTGCTAGCGGGCGGCACAGATACGCAGTATTTT.

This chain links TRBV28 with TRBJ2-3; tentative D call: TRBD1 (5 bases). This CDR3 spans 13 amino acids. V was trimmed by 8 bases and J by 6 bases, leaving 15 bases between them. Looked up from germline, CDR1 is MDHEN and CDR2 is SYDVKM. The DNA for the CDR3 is TGTGCCAGCCGTAGTAGGGGTTTGGATACGCAGTATTTT. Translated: CASRSRGLDTQYF.

CDR3 nucleotides: TGTGCCAGCAGCCTTCGGACAGGGAGAGGGAGCACTGAAGCTTTCTTT. Protein sequence: CASSLRTGRGSTEAFF. The J gene is TRBJ1-1, the V gene TRBV3-1 (or the pseudogene TRBV3-2); 8 bases map to TRBD1. The CDR3 length is 16 residues. Germline V lookup: CDR1 LGHDT, CDR2 YNNKEL (reference sequence). The trim removed 4 bases at V and 4 bases at J, leaving 11 bases unmatched.

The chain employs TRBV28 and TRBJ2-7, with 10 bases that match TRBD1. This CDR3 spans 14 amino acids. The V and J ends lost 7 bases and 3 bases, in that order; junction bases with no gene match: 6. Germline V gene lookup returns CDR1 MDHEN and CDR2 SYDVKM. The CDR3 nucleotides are TGTGCCAGCACGAACCGGGACAGGGGCTACGAGCAGTACTTC. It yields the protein CASTNRDRGYEQYF.

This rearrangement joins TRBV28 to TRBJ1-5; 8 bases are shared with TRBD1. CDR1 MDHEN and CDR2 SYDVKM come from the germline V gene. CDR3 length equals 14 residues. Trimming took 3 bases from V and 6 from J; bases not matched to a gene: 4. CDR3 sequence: CASSFGQGGQPQHF. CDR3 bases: TGTGCCAGCAGTTTCGGACAGGGAGGTCAGCCCCAGCATTTT.

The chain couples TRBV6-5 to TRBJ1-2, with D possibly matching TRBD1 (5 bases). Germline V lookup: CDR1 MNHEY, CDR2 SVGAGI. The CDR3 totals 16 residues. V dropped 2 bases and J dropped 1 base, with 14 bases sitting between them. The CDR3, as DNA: TGTGCCAGCAGTTACCCATCCGGACAAATTAACTATGGCTACACCTTC. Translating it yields CASSYPSGQINYGYTF.

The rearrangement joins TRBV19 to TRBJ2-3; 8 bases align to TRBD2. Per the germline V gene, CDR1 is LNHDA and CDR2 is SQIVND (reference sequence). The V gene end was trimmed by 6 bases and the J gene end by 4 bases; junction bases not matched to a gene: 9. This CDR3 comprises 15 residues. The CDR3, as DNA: TGTGCCAGTAGGTCCCACGGGGGGGTGTCAGATACGCAGTATTTT. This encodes CASRSHGGVSDTQYF.

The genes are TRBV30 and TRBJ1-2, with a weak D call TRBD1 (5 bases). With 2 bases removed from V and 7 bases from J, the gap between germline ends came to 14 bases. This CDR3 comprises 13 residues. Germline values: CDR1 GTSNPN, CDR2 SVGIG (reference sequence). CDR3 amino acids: CAWSLDPGSGYTF. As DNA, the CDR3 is TGTGCCTGGAGTCTGGACCCAGGGTCTGGCTACACCTTC.

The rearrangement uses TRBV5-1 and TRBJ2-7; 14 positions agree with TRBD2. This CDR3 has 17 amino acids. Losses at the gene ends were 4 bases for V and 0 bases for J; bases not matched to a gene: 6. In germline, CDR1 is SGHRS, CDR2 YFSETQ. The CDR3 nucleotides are TGCGCCAGCAGCCCCCCCGGACTAGCGGGGGGCTCCTACGAGCAGTACTTC. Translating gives CASSPPGLAGGSYEQYF.

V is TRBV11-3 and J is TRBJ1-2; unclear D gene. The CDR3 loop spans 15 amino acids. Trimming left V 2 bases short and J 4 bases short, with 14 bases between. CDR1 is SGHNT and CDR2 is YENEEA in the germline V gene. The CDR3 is CASSLFLAPFYGYTF. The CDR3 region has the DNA TGTGCCAGCAGCTTATTTTTGGCTCCATTCTATGGCTACACCTTC.

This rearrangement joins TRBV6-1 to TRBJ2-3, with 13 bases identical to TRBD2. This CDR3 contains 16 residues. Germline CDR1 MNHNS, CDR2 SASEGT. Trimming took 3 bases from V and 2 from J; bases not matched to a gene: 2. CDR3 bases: TGTGCCAGCAGTGAGACTAGCGGGGGGCCCACAGATACGCAGTATTTT. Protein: CASSETSGGPTDTQYF.

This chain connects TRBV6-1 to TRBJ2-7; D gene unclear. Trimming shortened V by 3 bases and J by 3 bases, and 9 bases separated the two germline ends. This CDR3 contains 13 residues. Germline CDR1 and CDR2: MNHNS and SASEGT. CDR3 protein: CASSESLYYEQYF. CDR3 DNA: TGTGCCAGCAGTGAGAGCCTATACTACGAGCAGTACTTC.

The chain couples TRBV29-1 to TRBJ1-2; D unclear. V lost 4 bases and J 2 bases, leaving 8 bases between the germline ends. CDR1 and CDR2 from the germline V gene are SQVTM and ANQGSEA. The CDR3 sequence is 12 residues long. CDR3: CSVVTPNYGYTF. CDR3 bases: TGCAGCGTTGTAACCCCGAACTATGGCTACACCTTC.

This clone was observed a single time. As DNA, the CDR3 is TGTGCCAGCAGCTTAGCGGGTGTTCGGACTGAAGCTTTCTTT. Its protein product is CASSLAGVRTEAFF. The chain uses TRBV7-8 and TRBJ1-1, with no clear D. The CDR3 loop spans 14 amino acids. Germline values: CDR1 SGHVS, CDR2 FQNEAQ. V dropped 0 bases and J dropped 5 bases, with 10 bases sitting between them.

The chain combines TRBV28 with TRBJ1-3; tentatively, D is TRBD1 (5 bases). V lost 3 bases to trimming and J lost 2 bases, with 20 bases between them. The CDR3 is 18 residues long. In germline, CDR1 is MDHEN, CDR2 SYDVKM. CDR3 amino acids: CASSFVGRAKSPGNTIYF. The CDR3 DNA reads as TGTGCCAGCAGTTTTGTTGGCAGGGCTAAAAGTCCTGGAAACACCATATATTTT.

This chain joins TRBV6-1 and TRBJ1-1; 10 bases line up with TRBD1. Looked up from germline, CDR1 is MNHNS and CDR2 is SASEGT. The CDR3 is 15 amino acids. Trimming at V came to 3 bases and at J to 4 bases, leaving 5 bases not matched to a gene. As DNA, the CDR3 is TGTGCCAGCAGTGAGAGGGACAGGGGAGGCACTGAAGCTTTCTTT. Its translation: CASSERDRGGTEAFF.